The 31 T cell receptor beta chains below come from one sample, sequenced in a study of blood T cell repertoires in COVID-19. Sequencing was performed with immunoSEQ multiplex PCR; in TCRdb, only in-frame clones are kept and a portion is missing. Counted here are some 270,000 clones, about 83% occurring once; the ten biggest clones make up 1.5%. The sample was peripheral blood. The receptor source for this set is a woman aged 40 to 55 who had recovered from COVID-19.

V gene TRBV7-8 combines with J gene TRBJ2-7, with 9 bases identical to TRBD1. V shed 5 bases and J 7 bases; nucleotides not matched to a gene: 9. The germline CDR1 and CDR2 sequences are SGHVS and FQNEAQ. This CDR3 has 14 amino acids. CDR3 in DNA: TGTGCCAGCAGCGGTAACAGGGGGCTTACGGAGCAGTACTTC. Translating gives CASSGNRGLTEQYF.

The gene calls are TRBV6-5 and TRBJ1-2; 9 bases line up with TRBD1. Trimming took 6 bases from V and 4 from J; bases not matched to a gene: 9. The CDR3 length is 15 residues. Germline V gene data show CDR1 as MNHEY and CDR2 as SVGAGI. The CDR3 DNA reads TGTGCCAGCAGAAGGACAGGGGAAGAGAGCTATGGCTACACCTTC. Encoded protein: CASRRTGEESYGYTF.

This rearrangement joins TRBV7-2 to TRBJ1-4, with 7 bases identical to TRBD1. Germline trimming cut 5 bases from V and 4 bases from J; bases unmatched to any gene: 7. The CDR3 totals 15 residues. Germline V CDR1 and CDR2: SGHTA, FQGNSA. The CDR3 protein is CASSPQGQNNEKLFF. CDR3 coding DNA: TGTGCCAGCAGCCCTCAGGGACAGAATAATGAAAAACTGTTTTTT. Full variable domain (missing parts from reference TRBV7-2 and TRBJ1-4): GAGVSQSPSNKVTEKGKDVELRCDPISGHTALYWYRQSLGQGLEFLIYFQGNSAPDKSGLPSDRFSAERTGGSVSTLTIQRTQQEDSAVYLCASSPQGQNNEKLFFGSGTQLSVL.

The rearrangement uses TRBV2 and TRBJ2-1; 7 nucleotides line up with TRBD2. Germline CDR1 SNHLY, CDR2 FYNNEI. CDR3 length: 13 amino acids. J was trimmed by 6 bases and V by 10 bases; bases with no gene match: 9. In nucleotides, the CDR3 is TGTGCCACTACCCTCGGGGGGTTCAATGAGCAGTTCTTC. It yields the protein CATTLGGFNEQFF.

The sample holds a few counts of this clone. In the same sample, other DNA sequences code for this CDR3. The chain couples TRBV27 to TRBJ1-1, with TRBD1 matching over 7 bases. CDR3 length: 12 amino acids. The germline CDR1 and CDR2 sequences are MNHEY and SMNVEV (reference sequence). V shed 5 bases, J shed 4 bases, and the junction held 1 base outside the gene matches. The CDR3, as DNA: TGTGCCAGCAGTCGACAGGGCACTGAAGCTTTCTTT. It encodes CASSRQGTEAFF.

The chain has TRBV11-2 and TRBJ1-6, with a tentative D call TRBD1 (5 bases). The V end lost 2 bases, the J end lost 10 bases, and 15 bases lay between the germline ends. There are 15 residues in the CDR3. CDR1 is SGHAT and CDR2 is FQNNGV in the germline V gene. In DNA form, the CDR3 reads TGTGCCAGCAGCTTATTTCTGGGGGGAGGGTCACCCCTCCACTTT. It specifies CASSLFLGGGSPLHF.

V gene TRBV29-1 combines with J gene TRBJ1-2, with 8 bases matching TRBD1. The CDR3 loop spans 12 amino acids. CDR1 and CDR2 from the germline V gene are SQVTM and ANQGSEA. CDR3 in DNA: TGCAGACATCAGGACAGGGAGGATGGCTACACCTTC. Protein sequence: CRHQDREDGYTF.

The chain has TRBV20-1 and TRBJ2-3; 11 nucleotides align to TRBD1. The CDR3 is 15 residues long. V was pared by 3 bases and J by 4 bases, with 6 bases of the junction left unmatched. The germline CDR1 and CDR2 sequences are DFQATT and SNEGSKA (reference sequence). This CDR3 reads CSASMDRGHPDTQYF. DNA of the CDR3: TGCAGTGCTAGTATGGACAGGGGGCATCCAGATACGCAGTATTTT.

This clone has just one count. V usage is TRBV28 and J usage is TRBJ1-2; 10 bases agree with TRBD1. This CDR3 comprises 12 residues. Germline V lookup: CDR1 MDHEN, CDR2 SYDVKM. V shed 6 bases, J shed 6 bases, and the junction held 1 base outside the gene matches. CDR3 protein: CASSGTGDGYTF. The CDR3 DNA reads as TGTGCCAGCAGCGGGACAGGGGATGGCTACACCTTC.

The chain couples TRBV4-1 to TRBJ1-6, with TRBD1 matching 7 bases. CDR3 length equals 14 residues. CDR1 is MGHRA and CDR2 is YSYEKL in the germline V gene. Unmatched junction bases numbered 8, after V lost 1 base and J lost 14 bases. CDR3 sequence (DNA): TGCGCCAGCAGCCAAGTCCAGGGGGTTCTCACCCTCCACTTT. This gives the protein CASSQVQGVLTLHF.

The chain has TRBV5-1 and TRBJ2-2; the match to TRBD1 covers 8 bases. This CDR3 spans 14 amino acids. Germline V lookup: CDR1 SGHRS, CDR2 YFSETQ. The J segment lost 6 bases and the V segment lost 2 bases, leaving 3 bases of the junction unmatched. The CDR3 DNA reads TGCGCCAGCAGCTTACGGACAGGGTCCGGGGAGCTGTTTTTT. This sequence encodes CASSLRTGSGELFF. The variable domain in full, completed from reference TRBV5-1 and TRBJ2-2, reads KAGVTQTPRYLIKTRGQQVTLSCSPISGHRSVSWYQQTPGQGLQFLFEYFSETQRNKGNFPGRFSGRQFSNSRSEMNVSTLELGDSALYLCASSLRTGSGELFFGEGSRLTVL.

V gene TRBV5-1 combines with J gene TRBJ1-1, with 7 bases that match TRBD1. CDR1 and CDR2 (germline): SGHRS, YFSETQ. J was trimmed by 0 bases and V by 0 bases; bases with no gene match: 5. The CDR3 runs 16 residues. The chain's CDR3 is CASSLGGTVMNTEAFF. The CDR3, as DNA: TGCGCCAGCAGCTTGGGGGGGACAGTCATGAACACTGAAGCTTTCTTT. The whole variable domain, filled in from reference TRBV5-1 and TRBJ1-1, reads KAGVTQTPRYLIKTRGQQVTLSCSPISGHRSVSWYQQTPGQGLQFLFEYFSETQRNKGNFPGRFSGRQFSNSRSEMNVSTLELGDSALYLCASSLGGTVMNTEAFFGQGTRLTVV.

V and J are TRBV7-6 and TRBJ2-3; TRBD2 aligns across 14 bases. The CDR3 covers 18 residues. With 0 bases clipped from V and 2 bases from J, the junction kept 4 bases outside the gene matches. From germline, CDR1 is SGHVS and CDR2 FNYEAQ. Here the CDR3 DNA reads TGTGCCAGCAGCTTAGCAGGGACTAGCGGGGGATACACAGATACGCAGTATTTT. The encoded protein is CASSLAGTSGGYTDTQYF.

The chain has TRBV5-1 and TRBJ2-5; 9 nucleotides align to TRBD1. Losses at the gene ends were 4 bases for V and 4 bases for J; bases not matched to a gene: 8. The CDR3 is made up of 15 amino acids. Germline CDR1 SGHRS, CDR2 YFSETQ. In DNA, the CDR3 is TGCGCCAGCAGCAAAACCCCGACAGGGGGAGAGACCCAGTACTTC. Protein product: CASSKTPTGGETQYF.

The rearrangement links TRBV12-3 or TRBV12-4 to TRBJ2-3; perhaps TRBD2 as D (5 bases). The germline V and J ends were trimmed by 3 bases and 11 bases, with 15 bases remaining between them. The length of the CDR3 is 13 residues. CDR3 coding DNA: TGTGCCAGCAGTTTTGGTGAAGCCCGGGGGCAGTATTTT. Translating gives CASSFGEARGQYF.

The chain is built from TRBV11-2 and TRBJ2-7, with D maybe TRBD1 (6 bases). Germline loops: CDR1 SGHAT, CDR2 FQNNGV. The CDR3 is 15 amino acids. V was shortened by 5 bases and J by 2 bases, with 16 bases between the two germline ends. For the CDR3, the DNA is TGTGCCAGCAGCACGCCCGGGACAAGGACCTACGAGCAGTACTTC. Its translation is CASSTPGTRTYEQYF.

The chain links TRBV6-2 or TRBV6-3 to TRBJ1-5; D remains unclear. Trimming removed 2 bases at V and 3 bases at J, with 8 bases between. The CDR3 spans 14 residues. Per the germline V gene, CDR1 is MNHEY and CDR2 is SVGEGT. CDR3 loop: CASSYGSNNQPQHF. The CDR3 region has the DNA TGTGCCAGCAGTTACGGTAGCAACAATCAGCCCCAGCATTTT.

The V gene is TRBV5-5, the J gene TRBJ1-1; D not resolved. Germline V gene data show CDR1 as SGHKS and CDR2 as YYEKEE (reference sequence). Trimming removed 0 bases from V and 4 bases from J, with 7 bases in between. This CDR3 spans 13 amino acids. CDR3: CASSLELFTEAFF. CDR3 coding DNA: TGTGCCAGCAGCTTGGAACTCTTCACTGAAGCTTTCTTT.

CDR3 sequence reads: CATSDPGLAGTQETQYF. The CDR3 bases are TGTGCCACCAGTGATCCGGGACTAGCGGGGACCCAAGAGACCCAGTACTTC. This rearrangement joins TRBV24-1 to TRBJ2-5; 13 bases align to TRBD2. Trimming removed 3 bases from V and 1 base from J; junction bases left unmatched: 4. The CDR3 sequence is 17 residues long. Germline V gives CDR1 KGHDR, CDR2 SFDVKD.

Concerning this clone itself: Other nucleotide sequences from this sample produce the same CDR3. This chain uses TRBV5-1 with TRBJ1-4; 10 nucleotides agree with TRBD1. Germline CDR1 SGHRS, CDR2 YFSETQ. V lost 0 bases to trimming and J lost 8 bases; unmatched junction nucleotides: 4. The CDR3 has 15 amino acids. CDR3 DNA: TGCGCCAGCAGCTTGGCGGGGACAGGGGACGAAAAACTGTTTTTT. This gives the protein CASSLAGTGDEKLFF. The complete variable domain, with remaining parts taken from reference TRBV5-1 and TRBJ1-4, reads KAGVTQTPRYLIKTRGQQVTLSCSPISGHRSVSWYQQTPGQGLQFLFEYFSETQRNKGNFPGRFSGRQFSNSRSEMNVSTLELGDSALYLCASSLAGTGDEKLFFGSGTQLSVL.

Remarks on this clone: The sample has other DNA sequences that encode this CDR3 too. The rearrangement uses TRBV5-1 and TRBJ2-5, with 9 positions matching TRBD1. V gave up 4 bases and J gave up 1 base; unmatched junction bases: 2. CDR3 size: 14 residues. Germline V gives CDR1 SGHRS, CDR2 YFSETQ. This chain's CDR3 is CASSPGQGQETQYF. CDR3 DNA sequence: TGCGCCAGCAGCCCGGGACAGGGCCAAGAGACCCAGTACTTC.

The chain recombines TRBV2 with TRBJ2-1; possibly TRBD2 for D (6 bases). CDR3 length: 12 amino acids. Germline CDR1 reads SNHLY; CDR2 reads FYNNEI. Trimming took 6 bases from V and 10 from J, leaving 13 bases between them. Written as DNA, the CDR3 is TGTGCCAGCAGCGCCCTAGCGAACGAGCAGTTCTTC. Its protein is CASSALANEQFF.

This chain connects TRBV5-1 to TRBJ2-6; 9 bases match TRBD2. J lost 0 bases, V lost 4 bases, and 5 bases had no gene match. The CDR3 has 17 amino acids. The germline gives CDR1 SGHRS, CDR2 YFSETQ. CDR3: CASSRGGAHSGANVLTF. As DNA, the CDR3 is TGCGCCAGCAGCCGCGGGGGGGCCCACTCTGGGGCCAACGTCCTGACTTTC.

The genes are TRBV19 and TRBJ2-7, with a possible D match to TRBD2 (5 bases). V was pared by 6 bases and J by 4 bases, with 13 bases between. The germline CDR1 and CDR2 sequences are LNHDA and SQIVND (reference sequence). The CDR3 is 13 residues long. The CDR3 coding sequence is TGTGCCAGTAGCGCAGGCCGAGGGTACGAGCAGTACTTC. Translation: CASSAGRGYEQYF.

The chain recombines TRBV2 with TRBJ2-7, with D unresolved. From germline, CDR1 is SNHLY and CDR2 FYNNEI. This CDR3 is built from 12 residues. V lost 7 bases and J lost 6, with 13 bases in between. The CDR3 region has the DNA TGTGCCAGCACCGAACGGCGGATCGAGCAGTACTTC. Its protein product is CASTERRIEQYF.

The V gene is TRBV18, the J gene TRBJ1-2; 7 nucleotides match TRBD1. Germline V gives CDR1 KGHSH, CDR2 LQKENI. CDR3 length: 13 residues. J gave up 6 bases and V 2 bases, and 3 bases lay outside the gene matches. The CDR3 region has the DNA TGTGCCAGCTCACCAGGGACAGTTAATGGCTACACCTTC. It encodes CASSPGTVNGYTF.

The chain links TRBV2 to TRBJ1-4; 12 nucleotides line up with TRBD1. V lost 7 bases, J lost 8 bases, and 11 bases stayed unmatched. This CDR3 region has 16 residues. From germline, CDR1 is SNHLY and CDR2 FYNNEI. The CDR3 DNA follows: TGTGCCAGCACTCCCGGGACAGGGGGCGCCGGGGAAAAACTGTTTTTT. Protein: CASTPGTGGAGEKLFF. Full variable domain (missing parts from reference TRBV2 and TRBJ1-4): EPEVTQTPSHQVTQMGQEVILRCVPISNHLYFYWYRQILGQKVEFLVSFYNNEISEKSEIFDDQFSVERPDGSNFTLKIRSTKLEDSAMYFCASTPGTGGAGEKLFFGSGTQLSVL.

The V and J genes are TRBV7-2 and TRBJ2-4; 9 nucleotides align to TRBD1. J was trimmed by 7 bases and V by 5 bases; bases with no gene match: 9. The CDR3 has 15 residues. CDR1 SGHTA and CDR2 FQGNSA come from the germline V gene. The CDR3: CASSLSRGTGNIQYF. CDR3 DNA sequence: TGTGCCAGCAGCCTCTCGAGGGGGACAGGGAACATTCAGTACTTC. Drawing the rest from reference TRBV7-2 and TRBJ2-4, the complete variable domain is GAGVSQSPSNKVTEKGKDVELRCDPISGHTALYWYRQSLGQGLEFLIYFQGNSAPDKSGLPSDRFSAERTGGSVSTLTIQRTQQEDSAVYLCASSLSRGTGNIQYFGAGTRLSVL.

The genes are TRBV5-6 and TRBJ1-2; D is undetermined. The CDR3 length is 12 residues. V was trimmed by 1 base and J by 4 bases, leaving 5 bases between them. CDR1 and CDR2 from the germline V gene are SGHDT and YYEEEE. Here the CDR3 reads CASSLTRYGYTF. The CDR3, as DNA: TGTGCCAGCAGCTTGACACGCTATGGCTACACCTTC.

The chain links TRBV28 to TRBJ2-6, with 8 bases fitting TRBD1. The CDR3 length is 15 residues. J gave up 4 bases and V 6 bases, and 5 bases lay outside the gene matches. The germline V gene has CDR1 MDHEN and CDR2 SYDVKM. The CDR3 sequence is CASSRTGYGANVLTF. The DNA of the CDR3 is TGTGCCAGCAGCCGGACAGGGTACGGGGCCAACGTCCTGACTTTC.

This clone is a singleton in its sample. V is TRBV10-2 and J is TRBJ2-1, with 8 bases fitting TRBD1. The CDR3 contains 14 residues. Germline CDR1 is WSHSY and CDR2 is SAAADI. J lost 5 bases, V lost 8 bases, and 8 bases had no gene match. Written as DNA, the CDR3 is TGCGCCAGCCAAGGACAGGGTCGCCACAATGAGCAGTTCTTC. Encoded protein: CASQGQGRHNEQFF.